This TCR beta chain comes out of a study of blood T cells in healthy people across ages. The study, taken as a whole, reports: Aged donors had fewer naive CD4+ cells and lower diversity than long-lived donors.

In the case of this clonotype: The antigen remains unidentified.

Through a sample-barcoded 5' primer and a J-beta primer mix, a second PCR was run for about 6 to 12 cycles. From the 5' RACE reads, TCRdb called clonotypes with MiXCR, one entry per CDR3 protein. This table holds 1.5 million to 2 million distinct CDR3 sequences, almost 35% found once. V was clipped by 2 bases and J by 2 bases, with 10 bases between them. CDR1 and CDR2 from the germline V gene are WNHNN and SYGVQD (reference sequence). The CDR3 contains 14 residues. V is TRBV10-1 and J is TRBJ2-7; D gene uncertain. This receptor was taken from a woman under 40 in good health. The sequenced material came from blood. The CDR3 nucleotides are TGCGCCAGCAGTGAGACCCCAGCCGCCTACGAGCAGTACTTC. Translation: CASSETPAAYEQYF.